This is a list of T cell receptor beta chains from one sample in a study of shared clonotypes between healthy human individuals. Using immunoSEQ multiplex PCR, the repertoire was profiled, and TCRdb retains in-frame clones only, with some absent. The sample records some 2.4 million clones, roughly 93% being singletons. Material: naive CD4+ T cells from PBMCs. The source of these receptors is a man younger than 35 in good health. Some clones in this sample may be carry-over from other donors' samples. The CDR3 runs from the conserved cysteine through the conserved F or W. The D gene is left open where the match is weak. A row's size may be missing; if present it is once, few, many or a size class.

d_call clone_size cdr3_length j_call v_call cdr3_aa cdr3_nt
. . 16 TRBJ2-5 TRBV6-6 CASSYSIGQGKETQYF TGTGCCAGCAGTTACTCGATTGGGCAGGGAAAAGAGACCCAGTACTTC
. . 17 TRBJ1-5 TRBV6-1 CASSEAGGQVLFQPQHF TGTGCCAGCAGTGAAGCGGGGGGGCAGGTCTTATTTCAGCCCCAGCATTTT
. . 17 TRBJ2-7 TRBV7-9 CASSSAPGRGGQHEQYF TGTGCCAGCAGCTCTGCCCCGGGCAGGGGAGGACAACACGAGCAGTACTTC
. . 13 TRBJ2-3 TRBV18 CASSPRTTDTQYF TGTGCCAGCTCACCACGTACCACAGATACGCAGTATTTT
. . 15 TRBJ2-1 TRBV7-2 CASSSSPDSYNEQFF TGTGCCAGCAGCTCAAGCCCGGACAGTTACAATGAGCAGTTCTTC
. . 15 TRBJ1-3 TRBV6-5 CASSFQETSGNTIYF TGTGCCAGCAGTTTCCAGGAAACCTCTGGAAACACCATATATTTT
TRBD2 once 16 TRBJ2-7 TRBV7-2 CASSLGPSGRYYEQYF TGTGCCAGCAGCTTAGGACCTAGCGGGCGATACTACGAGCAGTACTTC
. . 14 TRBJ2-7 TRBV27 CASSPMRRGYEQYF TGTGCCAGCAGTCCAATGCGGAGGGGCTACGAGCAGTACTTC
TRBD2 . 18 TRBJ2-2 TRBV7-3 CASSLSLLAGGHTGELFF TGTGCCAGCAGCTTGAGCCTACTAGCGGGAGGGCACACCGGGGAGCTGTTTTTT
. . 11 TRBJ1-2 TRBV12-5 CASGRGYGYTF TGTGCTAGTGGCCGGGGGTATGGCTACACCTTC
TRBD1 . 16 TRBJ1-4 TRBV5-1 CASSLGAGQRSEKLFF TGCGCCAGCAGCTTGGGGGCGGGACAGCGCTCGGAAAAACTGTTTTTT
. . 16 TRBJ2-6 TRBV5-5 CASSLVADSGANVLTF TGTGCCAGCAGCTTAGTCGCGGACTCTGGGGCCAACGTCCTGACTTTC
TRBD2 . 15 TRBJ2-1 TRBV7-2 CASSLTSGNYNEQFF TGTGCCAGCAGCCTGACTAGCGGGAACTACAATGAGCAGTTCTTC
. . 16 TRBJ1-1 TRBV11-2 CASSLGPPTGNTEAFF TGTGCCAGCAGCTTAGGTCCCCCCACGGGGAACACTGAAGCTTTCTTT